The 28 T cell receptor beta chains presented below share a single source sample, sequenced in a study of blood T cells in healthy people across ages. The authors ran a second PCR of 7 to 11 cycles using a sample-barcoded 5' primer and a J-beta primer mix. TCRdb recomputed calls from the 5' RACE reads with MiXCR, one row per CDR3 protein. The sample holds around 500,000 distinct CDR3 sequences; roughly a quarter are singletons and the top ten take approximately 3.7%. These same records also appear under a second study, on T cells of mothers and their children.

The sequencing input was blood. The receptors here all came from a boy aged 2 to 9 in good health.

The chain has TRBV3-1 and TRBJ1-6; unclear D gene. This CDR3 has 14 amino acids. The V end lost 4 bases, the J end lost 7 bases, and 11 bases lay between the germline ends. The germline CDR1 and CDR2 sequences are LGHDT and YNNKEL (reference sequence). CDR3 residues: CASSLAAENSPLHF. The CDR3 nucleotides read TGTGCCAGCAGCCTAGCTGCCGAGAATTCACCCCTCCACTTT.

The CDR3 loop is CASSPLSRDTQYF. The DNA for the CDR3 is TGTGCCAGCAGCCCCCTTTCACGGGATACGCAGTATTTT. This chain uses TRBV5-6 with TRBJ2-3; D gene unclear. The V end lost 4 bases, the J end lost 6 bases, and 12 bases lay between the germline ends. The CDR3 runs to 13 residues. Looked up from germline, CDR1 is SGHDT and CDR2 is YYEEEE.

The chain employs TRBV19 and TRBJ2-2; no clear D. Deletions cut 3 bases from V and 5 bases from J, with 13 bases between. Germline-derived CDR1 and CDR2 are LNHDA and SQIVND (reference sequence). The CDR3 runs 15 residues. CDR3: CASSIRHLLTGELFF. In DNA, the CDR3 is TGTGCCAGTAGTATCCGCCACCTCCTGACCGGGGAGCTGTTTTTT.

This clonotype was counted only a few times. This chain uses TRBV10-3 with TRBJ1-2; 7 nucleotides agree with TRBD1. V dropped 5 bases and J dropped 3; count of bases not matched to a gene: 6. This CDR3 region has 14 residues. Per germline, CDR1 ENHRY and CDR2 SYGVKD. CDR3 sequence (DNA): TGTGCCATCAGTACAAGGGGGCGCGACTATGGCTACACCTTC. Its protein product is CAISTRGRDYGYTF.

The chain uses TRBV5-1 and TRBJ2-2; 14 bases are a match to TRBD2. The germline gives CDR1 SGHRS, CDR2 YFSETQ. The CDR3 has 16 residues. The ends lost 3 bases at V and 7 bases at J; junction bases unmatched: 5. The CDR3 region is CASSSGTSGGVGELFF. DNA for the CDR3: TGCGCCAGCAGCTCCGGGACTAGCGGGGGCGTCGGGGAGCTGTTTTTT.

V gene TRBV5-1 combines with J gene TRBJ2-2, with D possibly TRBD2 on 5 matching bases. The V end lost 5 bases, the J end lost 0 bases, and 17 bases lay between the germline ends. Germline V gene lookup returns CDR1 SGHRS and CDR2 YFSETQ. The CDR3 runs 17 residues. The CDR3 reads CASSPGLADPNTGELFF. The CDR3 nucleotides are TGCGCCAGCAGTCCAGGACTGGCGGACCCGAACACCGGGGAGCTGTTTTTT.

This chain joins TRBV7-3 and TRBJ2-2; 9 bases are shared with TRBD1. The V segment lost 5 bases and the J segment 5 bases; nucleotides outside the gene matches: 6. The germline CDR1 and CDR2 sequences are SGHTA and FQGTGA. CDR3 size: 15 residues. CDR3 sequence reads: CASSPTGTGTGELFF. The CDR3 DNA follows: TGTGCCAGCAGCCCGACGGGGACAGGGACCGGGGAGCTGTTTTTT.

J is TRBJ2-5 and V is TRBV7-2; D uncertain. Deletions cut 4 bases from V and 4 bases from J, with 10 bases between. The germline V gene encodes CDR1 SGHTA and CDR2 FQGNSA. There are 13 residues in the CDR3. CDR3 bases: TGTGCCAGCAGCTCCACCTGGGGAGAGACCCAGTACTTC. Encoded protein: CASSSTWGETQYF.

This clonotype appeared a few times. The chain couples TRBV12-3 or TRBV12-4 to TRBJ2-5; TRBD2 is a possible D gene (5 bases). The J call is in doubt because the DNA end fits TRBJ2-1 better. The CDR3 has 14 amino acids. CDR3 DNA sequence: TGTGCCAGCAGTTTAAAGGTCGGGCTAGCTGAGCAGTTCTTC. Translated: CASSLKVGLAEQFF.

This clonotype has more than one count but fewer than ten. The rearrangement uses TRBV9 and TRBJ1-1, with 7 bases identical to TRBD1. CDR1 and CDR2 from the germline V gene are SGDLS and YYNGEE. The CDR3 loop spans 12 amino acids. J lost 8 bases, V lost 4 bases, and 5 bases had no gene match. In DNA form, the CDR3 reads TGTGCCAGCAGCCCGCCAGGGGGGGAAGCTTTCTTT. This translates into CASSPPGGEAFF.

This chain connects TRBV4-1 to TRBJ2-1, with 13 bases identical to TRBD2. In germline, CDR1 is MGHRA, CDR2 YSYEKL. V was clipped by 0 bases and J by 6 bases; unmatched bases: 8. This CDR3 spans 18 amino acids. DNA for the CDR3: TGCGCCAGCAGCCAAGAACTAGCGGGAGGGCCGATCATCAATGAGCAGTTCTTC. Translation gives CASSQELAGGPIINEQFF.

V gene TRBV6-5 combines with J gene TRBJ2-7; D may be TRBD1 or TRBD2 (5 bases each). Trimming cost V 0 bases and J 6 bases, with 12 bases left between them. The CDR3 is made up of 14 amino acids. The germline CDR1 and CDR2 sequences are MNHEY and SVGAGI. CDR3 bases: TGTGCCAGCAGTTACTCGAGGGGACGGATCGAGCAGTACTTC. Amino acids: CASSYSRGRIEQYF.

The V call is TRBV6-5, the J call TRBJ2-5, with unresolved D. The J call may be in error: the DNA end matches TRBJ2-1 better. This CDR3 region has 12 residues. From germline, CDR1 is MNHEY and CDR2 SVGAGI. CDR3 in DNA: TGTGCCAGCGGAGATTGGCCCAATGAGCAGTTCTTC. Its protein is CASGDWPNEQFF.

CDR3 nucleotides: TGTGCCATCAGTGGGGGCCAGGGGGCCTACGAGCAGTACTTC. Its protein is CAISGGQGAYEQYF. The J gene is TRBJ2-7, the V gene TRBV10-3; 7 nucleotides align to TRBD1. V was clipped by 4 bases and J by 2 bases; unmatched bases: 5. The CDR3 is 14 residues long. CDR1 and CDR2 from the germline V gene are ENHRY and SYGVKD.

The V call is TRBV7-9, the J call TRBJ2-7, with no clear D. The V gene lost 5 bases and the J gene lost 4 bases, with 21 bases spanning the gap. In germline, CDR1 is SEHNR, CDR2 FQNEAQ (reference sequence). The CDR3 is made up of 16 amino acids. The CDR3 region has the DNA TGTGCCAGCAGCACGCTTAGAACTAAGGGCTTGTACGAGCAGTACTTC. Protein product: CASSTLRTKGLYEQYF.

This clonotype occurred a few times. The CDR3 sequence is CASSIRQGTETQYF. The CDR3 bases are TGTGCCAGCAGTATCCGACAGGGTACGGAGACCCAGTACTTC. The V gene is TRBV12-3 or TRBV12-4, the J gene TRBJ2-5, with 7 bases aligning to TRBD1. V dropped 5 bases and J dropped 5; count of bases not matched to a gene: 8. The CDR3 extends over 14 amino acids.

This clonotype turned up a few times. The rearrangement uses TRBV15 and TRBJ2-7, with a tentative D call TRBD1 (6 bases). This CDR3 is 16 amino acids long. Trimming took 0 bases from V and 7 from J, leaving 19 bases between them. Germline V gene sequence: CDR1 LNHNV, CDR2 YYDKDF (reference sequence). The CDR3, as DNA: TGTGCCACCAGCAGAGATAGCCCAGGGGCGCCAGGTGAGCAGTACTTC. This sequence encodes CATSRDSPGAPGEQYF.

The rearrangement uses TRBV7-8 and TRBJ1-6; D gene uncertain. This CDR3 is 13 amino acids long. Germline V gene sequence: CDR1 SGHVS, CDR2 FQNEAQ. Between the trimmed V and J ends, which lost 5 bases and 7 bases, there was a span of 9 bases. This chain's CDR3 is CASSIEGNSPLHF. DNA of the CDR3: TGTGCCAGCAGCATCGAAGGGAATTCACCCCTCCACTTT. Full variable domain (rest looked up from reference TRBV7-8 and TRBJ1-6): GAGVSQSPRYKVAKRGQDVALRCDPISGHVSLFWYQQALGQGPEFLTYFQNEAQLDKSGLPSDRFFAERPEGSVSTLKIQRTQQEDSAVYLCASSIEGNSPLHFGNGTRLTVT.

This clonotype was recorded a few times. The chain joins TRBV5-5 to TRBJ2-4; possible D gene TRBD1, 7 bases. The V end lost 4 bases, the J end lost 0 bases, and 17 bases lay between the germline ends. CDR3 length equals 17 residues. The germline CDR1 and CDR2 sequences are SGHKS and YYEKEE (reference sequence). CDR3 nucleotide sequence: TGTGCCAGCAGCCAAAACAGGGGACTTTTAGCCAAAAACATTCAGTACTTC. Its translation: CASSQNRGLLAKNIQYF.

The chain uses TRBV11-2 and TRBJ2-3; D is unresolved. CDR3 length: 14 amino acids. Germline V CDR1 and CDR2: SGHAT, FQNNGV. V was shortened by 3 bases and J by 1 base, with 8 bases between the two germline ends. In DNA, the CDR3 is TGTGCCAGCAGCTTTTCCGACCGCACAGATACGCAGTATTTT. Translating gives CASSFSDRTDTQYF.

The chain's CDR3 is CSAKQRRNIQYF. The CDR3 bases are TGCAGTGCTAAGCAGCGGAGAAACATTCAGTACTTC. The chain carries TRBV20-1 and TRBJ2-4, with D perhaps TRBD2 (5 bases). V lost 4 bases, J lost 6 bases, and 10 bases lay in between. The germline CDR1 and CDR2 sequences are DFQATT and SNEGSKA (reference sequence). This CDR3 is 12 amino acids long.

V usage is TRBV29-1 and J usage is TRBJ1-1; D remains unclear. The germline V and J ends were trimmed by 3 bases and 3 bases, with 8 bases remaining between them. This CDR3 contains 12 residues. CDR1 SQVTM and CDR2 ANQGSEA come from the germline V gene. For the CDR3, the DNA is TGCAGCGTTGAGGGTCGTGACACTGAAGCTTTCTTT. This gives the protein CSVEGRDTEAFF. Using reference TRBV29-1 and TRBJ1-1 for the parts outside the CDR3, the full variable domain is SAVISQKPSRDICQRGTSLTIQCQVDSQVTMMFWYRQQPGQSLTLIATANQGSEATYESGFVIDKFPISRPNLTFSTLTVSNMSPEDSSIYLCSVEGRDTEAFFGQGTRLTVV.

CDR3 residues: CASSTPTGGKETQYF. In DNA form, the CDR3 reads TGTGCCAGCAGCACCCCGACAGGGGGCAAAGAGACCCAGTACTTC. The V gene is TRBV5-5, the J gene TRBJ2-5; 10 nucleotides agree with TRBD1. V trimming: 4 bases; J trimming: 3 bases; junction bases outside the gene matches: 6. Germline V gives CDR1 SGHKS, CDR2 YYEKEE (reference sequence). The CDR3 runs to 15 residues.

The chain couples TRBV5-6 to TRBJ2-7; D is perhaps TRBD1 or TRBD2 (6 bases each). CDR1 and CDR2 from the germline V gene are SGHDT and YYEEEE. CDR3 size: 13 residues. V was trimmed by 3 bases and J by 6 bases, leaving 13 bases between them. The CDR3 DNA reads TGTGCCAGCAGCTGGGGAGGCAGGGGCGAGCAGTACTTC. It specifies CASSWGGRGEQYF.

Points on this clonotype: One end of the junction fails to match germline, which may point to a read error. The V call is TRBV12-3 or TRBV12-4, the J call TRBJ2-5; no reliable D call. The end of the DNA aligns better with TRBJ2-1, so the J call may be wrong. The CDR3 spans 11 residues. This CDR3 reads CASSQDKEQFF. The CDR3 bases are TGTGCCAGCAGTCAAGACAAGGAGCAGTTCTTC.

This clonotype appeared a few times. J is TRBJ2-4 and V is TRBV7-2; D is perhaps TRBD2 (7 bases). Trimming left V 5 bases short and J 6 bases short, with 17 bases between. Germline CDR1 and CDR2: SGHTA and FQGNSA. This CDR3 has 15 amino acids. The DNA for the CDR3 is TGTGCCAGCAGCCCCAGGGGAGGGTCCGGAAACATTCAGTACTTC. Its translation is CASSPRGGSGNIQYF.

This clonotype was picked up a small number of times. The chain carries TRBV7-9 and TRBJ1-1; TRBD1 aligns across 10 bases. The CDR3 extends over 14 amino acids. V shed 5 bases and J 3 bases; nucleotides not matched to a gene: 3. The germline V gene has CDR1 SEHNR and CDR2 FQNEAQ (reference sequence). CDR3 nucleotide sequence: TGTGCCAGCAGCGGACAGGGGGATGACACTGAAGCTTTCTTT. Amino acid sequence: CASSGQGDDTEAFF.

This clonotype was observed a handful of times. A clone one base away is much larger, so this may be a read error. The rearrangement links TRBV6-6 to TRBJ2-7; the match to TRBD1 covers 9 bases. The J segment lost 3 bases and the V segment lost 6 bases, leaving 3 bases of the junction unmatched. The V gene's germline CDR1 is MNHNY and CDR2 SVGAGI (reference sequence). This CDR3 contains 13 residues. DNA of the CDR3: TGTGCCAGCAGATCGGGACAGGGCTACGAGCAGTACTTC. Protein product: CASRSGQGYEQYF.